The rows below give T cell receptor beta chains drawn from one sample of a study of blood T cell repertoires in COVID-19. Profiling relied on immunoSEQ multiplex PCR, and the TCRdb table lists in-frame clones only, not all of them. The sample has approximately 320,000 clones, more than 90% seen once. Sequencing was performed on PBMCs or T cells enriched from blood (not recorded which). These receptors came from a man in his sixties who had recovered from COVID-19. The CDR3 runs from the conserved cysteine through the conserved F or W. Each record gives: J gene, V gene, D gene, clone size, CDR3 DNA, CDR3 protein. D genes are given only for firm matches. Clone size appears in some rows only: once, few, many, or a class for an expanded clone.

J gene: TRBJ2-4; V gene: TRBV11-2; D gene: NA; clone size: once; CDR3 DNA: TGTGCCAGCAGCTTAGGGATGAGTAGGAGCCTAGCCAAAAACATTCAGTACTTC; CDR3 protein: CASSLGMSRSLAKNIQYF
J gene: TRBJ1-3; V gene: TRBV9; D gene: NA; clone size: NA; CDR3 DNA: TGTGCCAGCAGCCTCTACAGCGGGAGTCCTGGAAACACCATATATTTT; CDR3 protein: CASSLYSGSPGNTIYF
J gene: TRBJ1-5; V gene: TRBV6-1; D gene: NA; clone size: once; CDR3 DNA: TGTGCCAGCAGTGAACAGGGGCCCCAGCATTTT; CDR3 protein: CASSEQGPQHF
J gene: TRBJ1-5; V gene: TRBV7-2; D gene: NA; clone size: NA; CDR3 DNA: TGTGCCAGCAGCTTCAATGGAGGGAATCAGCCCCAGCATTTT; CDR3 protein: CASSFNGGNQPQHF
J gene: TRBJ2-7; V gene: TRBV27; D gene: NA; clone size: NA; CDR3 DNA: TGTGCCAGCAGTTCAAACAGGGTAGTTCAATCCGAGCAGTACTTC; CDR3 protein: CASSSNRVVQSEQYF
J gene: TRBJ2-5; V gene: TRBV18; D gene: NA; clone size: NA; CDR3 DNA: TGTGCCAGCTCACCCGCCGCGGGGGCGCTCCGAGAGACCCAGTACTTC; CDR3 protein: CASSPAAGALRETQYF
J gene: TRBJ2-1; V gene: TRBV9; D gene: TRBD1; clone size: NA; CDR3 DNA: TGTGCCAGCAGCGTAGAGTCCGGGACAGGAATCAATGAGCAGTTCTTC; CDR3 protein: CASSVESGTGINEQFF
J gene: TRBJ2-5; V gene: TRBV12-3/TRBV12-4; D gene: NA; clone size: NA; CDR3 DNA: TGTGCCAGCAGTTACGACAGGTGGGGGACCCAGTACTTC; CDR3 protein: CASSYDRWGTQYF
J gene: TRBJ1-6; V gene: TRBV12-5; D gene: TRBD1; clone size: NA; CDR3 DNA: TGTGCTAGTGGTTCCACTCTCAAGACAGGGGATAGCTCCTATAATTCACCCCTCCACTTT; CDR3 protein: CASGSTLKTGDSSYNSPLHF
J gene: TRBJ2-3; V gene: TRBV12-5; D gene: TRBD2; clone size: NA; CDR3 DNA: TGTGCTAGTGGTTTGCGCCGGGGGGCAGATACGCAGTATTTT; CDR3 protein: CASGLRRGADTQYF
J gene: TRBJ2-3; V gene: TRBV3-1/TRBV3-2; D gene: NA; clone size: once; CDR3 DNA: TGTGCCAGCAGCCAAGATAGGGGCAGGGCGGTAGATACGCAGTATTTT; CDR3 protein: CASSQDRGRAVDTQYF
J gene: TRBJ1-3; V gene: TRBV5-4; D gene: NA; clone size: NA; CDR3 DNA: TGTGCCAGCAGCTTGGATTATGGGCGGGTTGGAAACACCATATATTTT; CDR3 protein: CASSLDYGRVGNTIYF
J gene: TRBJ2-1; V gene: TRBV9; D gene: TRBD2; clone size: NA; CDR3 DNA: TGTGCCAGCAGCAACCGGACTAGCGGGGGAAATGAGCAGTTCTTC; CDR3 protein: CASSNRTSGGNEQFF
J gene: TRBJ1-5; V gene: TRBV7-8; D gene: NA; clone size: NA; CDR3 DNA: TGTGCCAGCAGCTTATACAGGGACCAGCCCCAGCATTTT; CDR3 protein: CASSLYRDQPQHF
J gene: TRBJ2-3; V gene: TRBV25-1; D gene: NA; clone size: NA; CDR3 DNA: TGTGCCAGCGCGGAGGGATTATCGTTTGCAGATACGCAGTATTTT; CDR3 protein: CASAEGLSFADTQYF
J gene: TRBJ2-3; V gene: TRBV4-2; D gene: NA; clone size: NA; CDR3 DNA: TGTGCCAGCAGCCCTCACAGCGGAGACACAGATACGCAGTATTTT; CDR3 protein: CASSPHSGDTDTQYF
J gene: TRBJ1-1; V gene: TRBV11-2; D gene: NA; clone size: once; CDR3 DNA: TGTGCCAGCAGCTTAGATCTGAGGACTGAAGCTTTCTTT; CDR3 protein: CASSLDLRTEAFF
J gene: TRBJ1-4; V gene: TRBV19; D gene: TRBD1; clone size: NA; CDR3 DNA: TGTGCCAGTAGTATAGAAGGACAGGGGGATCTCACTTCAGGAAAACTGTTTTTT; CDR3 protein: CASSIEGQGDLTSGKLFF
J gene: TRBJ2-7; V gene: TRBV27; D gene: TRBD2; clone size: few; CDR3 DNA: TGTGCCAGCGGCCGACCGGGACTAGCGGGATTCGAGCAGTACTTC; CDR3 protein: CASGRPGLAGFEQYF
J gene: TRBJ1-5; V gene: TRBV6-6; D gene: TRBD1; clone size: NA; CDR3 DNA: TGTGCCAGCAGTTACTCCTCCAGGGGGGTGGATCAGCCCCAGCATTTT; CDR3 protein: CASSYSSRGVDQPQHF
J gene: TRBJ1-2; V gene: TRBV3-1/TRBV3-2; D gene: NA; clone size: NA; CDR3 DNA: TGTGCCAGCAGCCAAAGTGCAGGGCCGGGAGGGGGCTACACCTTC; CDR3 protein: CASSQSAGPGGGYTF
J gene: TRBJ1-5; V gene: TRBV7-9; D gene: TRBD1; clone size: NA; CDR3 DNA: TGTGCCAGCAGCTTTTCTGGGACAGGGGGCATCAAAGGCAATCAGCCCCAGCATTTT; CDR3 protein: CASSFSGTGGIKGNQPQHF
J gene: TRBJ2-3; V gene: TRBV29-1; D gene: NA; clone size: NA; CDR3 DNA: TGCAGCGTTGACCCATCCGGGACAACAGATACGCAGTATTTT; CDR3 protein: CSVDPSGTTDTQYF
J gene: TRBJ2-6; V gene: TRBV4-1; D gene: NA; clone size: NA; CDR3 DNA: TGCGCCAGCAGCCAAATCGACAGACCAACTGGGGCCAACGTCCTGACTTTC; CDR3 protein: CASSQIDRPTGANVLTF
J gene: TRBJ2-7; V gene: TRBV9; D gene: TRBD2; clone size: NA; CDR3 DNA: TGTGCCAGCAGCGTAGGGGTAGCGGGGACCTACGAGCAGTACTTC; CDR3 protein: CASSVGVAGTYEQYF
J gene: TRBJ2-4; V gene: TRBV3-1/TRBV3-2; D gene: NA; clone size: NA; CDR3 DNA: TGTGCCAGCAGCCAAGATCGGTTAGTGACAGCCCTATCCAAAAACATTCAGTACTTC; CDR3 protein: CASSQDRLVTALSKNIQYF
J gene: TRBJ2-1; V gene: TRBV28; D gene: NA; clone size: NA; CDR3 DNA: TGTGCCAGCAGTTCAGGGGACTACTCCTACAATGAGCAGTTCTTC; CDR3 protein: CASSSGDYSYNEQFF
J gene: TRBJ2-7; V gene: TRBV27; D gene: TRBD1; clone size: NA; CDR3 DNA: TGTGCCACTGGGGCAGGGGGAGCCTACGAGCAGTACTTC; CDR3 protein: CATGAGGAYEQYF
J gene: TRBJ2-7; V gene: TRBV7-9; D gene: TRBD1; clone size: NA; CDR3 DNA: TGTGCCAGCAGCTGGGGACAGGGAATTTACGAGCAGTACTTC; CDR3 protein: CASSWGQGIYEQYF
J gene: TRBJ1-6; V gene: TRBV19; D gene: TRBD1; clone size: NA; CDR3 DNA: TGTGCCAGTAGCGGACAGGGGTATTCACCCCTCCACTTT; CDR3 protein: CASSGQGYSPLHF